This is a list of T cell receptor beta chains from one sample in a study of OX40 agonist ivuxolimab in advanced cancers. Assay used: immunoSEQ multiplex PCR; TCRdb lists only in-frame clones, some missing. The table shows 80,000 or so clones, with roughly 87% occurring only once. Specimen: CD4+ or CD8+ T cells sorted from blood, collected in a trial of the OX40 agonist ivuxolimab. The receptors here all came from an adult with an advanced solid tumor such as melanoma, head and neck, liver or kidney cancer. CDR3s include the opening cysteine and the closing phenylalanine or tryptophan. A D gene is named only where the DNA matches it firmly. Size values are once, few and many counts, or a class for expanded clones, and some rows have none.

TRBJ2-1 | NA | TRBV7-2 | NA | CASSPHTASYNEQFF | TGTGCCAGCAGCCCACACACTGCCAGTTACAATGAGCAGTTCTTC
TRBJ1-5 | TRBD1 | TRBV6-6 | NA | CASSSDRDQPQHF | TGTGCCAGCAGTTCGGACAGGGATCAGCCCCAGCATTTT
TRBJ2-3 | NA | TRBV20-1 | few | CSAPRVDTQYF | TGCAGTGCCCCCAGGGTAGATACGCAGTATTTT
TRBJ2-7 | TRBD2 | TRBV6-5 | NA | CASSLDSGSSYEQYF | TGTGCCAGCAGTTTGGATAGCGGGAGTTCCTACGAGCAGTACTTC
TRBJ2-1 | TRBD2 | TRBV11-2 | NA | CASSLAGTSGSNEQFF | TGTGCCAGCAGCCTAGCAGGGACTAGCGGGAGTAATGAGCAGTTCTTC
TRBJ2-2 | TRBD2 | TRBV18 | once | CASSPLAGGPSVNTGELFF | TGTGCCAGCTCACCCCTAGCGGGAGGGCCCTCCGTTAACACCGGGGAGCTGTTTTTT
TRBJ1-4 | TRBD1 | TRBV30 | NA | CAWGTGLSNEKLFF | TGTGCCTGGGGGACAGGACTATCTAATGAAAAACTGTTTTTT
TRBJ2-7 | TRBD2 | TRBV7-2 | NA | CASGLAGGAGEQYF | TGTGCGAGCGGCCTAGCGGGGGGGGCCGGCGAGCAGTACTTC
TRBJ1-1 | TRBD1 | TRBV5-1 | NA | CASSPGTGGITEAFF | TGCGCCAGCTCCCCTGGGACAGGGGGTATCACTGAAGCTTTCTTT
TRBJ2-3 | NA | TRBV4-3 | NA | CASSQANTRSGPDTQYF | TGCGCCAGCAGCCAAGCAAATACCAGGTCGGGCCCAGATACGCAGTATTTT
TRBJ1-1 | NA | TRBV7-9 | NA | CASSRAESAATEAFF | TGTGCCAGCAGCCGCGCGGAGAGCGCGGCCACTGAAGCTTTCTTT
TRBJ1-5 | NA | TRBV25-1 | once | CASSEWGGNQPQHF | TGTGCCAGCAGTGAATGGGGGGGAAATCAGCCCCAGCATTTT
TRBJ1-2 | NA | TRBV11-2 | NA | CASSDLGRYYGYTF | TGTGCCAGCAGCGACCTAGGGAGGTACTATGGCTACACCTTC
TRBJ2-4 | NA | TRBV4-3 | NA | CASSQADAGVGIGKNIQYF | TGCGCCAGCAGCCAAGCCGACGCCGGGGTAGGAATCGGCAAAAACATTCAGTACTTC
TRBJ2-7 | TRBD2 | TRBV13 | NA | CASSPVELAGLLYF | TGTGCCAGCAGCCCCGTAGAGTTAGCGGGCCTACTGTACTTC
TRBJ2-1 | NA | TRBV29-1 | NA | CSVDSRTTNEQFF | TGCAGCGTTGACTCGCGTACTACCAATGAGCAGTTCTTC
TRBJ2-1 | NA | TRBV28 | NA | CASSPPGLGDEQFF | TGTGCCAGCAGCCCCCCCGGGTTGGGAGATGAGCAGTTCTTC